These 32 T cell receptor beta chains share one sample of origin, sequenced in a study of cytomegalovirus exposure and HLA in healthy donors. The study ran its PCR with 60 Vbeta and 13 Jbeta primers. The repertoire was sequenced with immunoSEQ multiplex PCR; TCRdb's copy has only in-frame clones and lacks some. The table includes roughly 150,000 clones, about 74% detected once. Sequencing was carried out using PBMCs. All receptors come from a male donor in good health and CMV-seronegative.

The chain recombines TRBV5-1 with TRBJ2-7; 8 positions match TRBD1. Germline trimming cut 4 bases from V and 3 bases from J; bases unmatched to any gene: 9. The CDR3 is 15 amino acids. Per the germline V gene, CDR1 is SGHRS and CDR2 is YFSETQ. For the CDR3, the DNA is TGCGCCAGCAGCCTCCTGACAGGGGAAAACTACGAGCAGTACTTC. This sequence encodes CASSLLTGENYEQYF.

The gene calls are TRBV28 and TRBJ1-6; the D gene is possibly TRBD1 (6 bases). Deletions cut 4 bases from V and 6 bases from J, with 13 bases between. CDR1 and CDR2 (germline): MDHEN, SYDVKM. This CDR3 is built from 15 residues. CDR3 loop: CASSSDSDGNSPLHF. The CDR3 DNA reads as TGTGCCAGCAGTTCGGACAGTGACGGTAATTCACCCCTCCACTTT. The full variable domain, with the rest looked up from reference TRBV28 and TRBJ1-6, is DVKVTQSSRYLVKRTGEKVFLECVQDMDHENMFWYRQDPGLGLRLIYFSYDVKMKEKGDIPEGYSVSREKKERFSLILESASTNQTSMYLCASSSDSDGNSPLHFGNGTRLTVT.

This clone was counted between two and nine times. The V and J genes are TRBV7-2 and TRBJ2-5, with 7 positions matching TRBD1. This CDR3 region has 14 residues. J gave up 5 bases and V 6 bases, and 9 bases lay outside the gene matches. Germline V gene data show CDR1 as SGHTA and CDR2 as FQGNSA. The CDR3 is CASSSYDRAETQYF. As DNA, the CDR3 is TGTGCCAGCAGTTCCTACGACAGGGCTGAGACCCAGTACTTC. The whole variable domain, remainder taken from reference TRBV7-2 and TRBJ2-5, is GAGVSQSPSNKVTEKGKDVELRCDPISGHTALYWYRQSLGQGLEFLIYFQGNSAPDKSGLPSDRFSAERTGGSVSTLTIQRTQQEDSAVYLCASSSYDRAETQYFGPGTRLLVL.

This clone occurred a few times. The V and J genes are TRBV5-6 and TRBJ2-5; D is unclear. The CDR3 has 14 amino acids. V lost 4 bases to trimming and J lost 1 base, with 11 bases between them. Germline loops: CDR1 SGHDT, CDR2 YYEEEE. The CDR3 region has the DNA TGTGCCAGCAGCCCGCCTAACAGCCAAGAGACCCAGTACTTC. Translating it yields CASSPPNSQETQYF.

This clone was detected a few times. The chain employs TRBV10-2 and TRBJ2-5; D gene unclear. The J call is doubtful: the DNA matches TRBJ2-7 better. The CDR3 extends over 12 amino acids. In germline, CDR1 is WSHSY, CDR2 SAAADI. The CDR3 sequence is CASSPNSYEQYF. The DNA for the CDR3 is TGCGCCAGCAGCCCGAACTCCTACGAGCAGTACTTC.

A few counts support this clone. The genes are TRBV9 and TRBJ2-7, with D possibly matching TRBD2 (5 bases). V was trimmed by 0 bases and J by 2 bases, leaving 21 bases between them. This CDR3 spans 18 amino acids. CDR1 and CDR2 (germline): SGDLS, YYNGEE. CDR3 coding DNA: TGTGCCAGCAGCGTAGGGGTAGAGAGGGCAGCAGGAGCCTACGAGCAGTACTTC. It codes for CASSVGVERAAGAYEQYF.

V and J are TRBV19 and TRBJ1-2, with D maybe TRBD1 (5 bases). The germline V gene encodes CDR1 LNHDA and CDR2 SQIVND (reference sequence). The CDR3 extends over 15 amino acids. V lost 3 bases and J 3 bases, leaving 14 bases between the germline ends. DNA of the CDR3: TGTGCCAGTAGTATGAACAGGCAATCTGACTATGGCTACACCTTC. Its protein product is CASSMNRQSDYGYTF.

The chain has TRBV7-6 and TRBJ2-1, with 11 nucleotides matching TRBD2. V shed 4 bases, J shed 0 bases, and the junction held 8 bases outside the gene matches. Germline V gene data show CDR1 as SGHVS and CDR2 as FNYEAQ. The CDR3 spans 18 residues. The CDR3 DNA follows: TGTGCCAGCAGCTCCGGACTAGCGGGCCTCAGCTCCTACAATGAGCAGTTCTTC. It encodes CASSSGLAGLSSYNEQFF.

The V call is TRBV7-9, the J call TRBJ2-5; 10 nucleotides agree with TRBD2. V dropped 5 bases and J dropped 5; count of bases not matched to a gene: 20. Germline loops: CDR1 SEHNR, CDR2 FQNEAQ (reference sequence). CDR3 length equals 19 residues. The CDR3 here is CASSPDPGLARDVAETQYF. Here the CDR3 DNA reads TGTGCCAGCAGCCCGGATCCGGGACTAGCGCGGGATGTCGCGGAGACCCAGTACTTC.

The chain recombines TRBV7-3 with TRBJ1-6, with 7 bases matching TRBD1. Germline V lookup: CDR1 SGHTA, CDR2 FQGTGA. The ends lost 5 bases at V and 10 bases at J; junction bases unmatched: 11. CDR3 size: 15 residues. For the CDR3, the DNA is TGTGCCAGCAGCCAGGACAGGCGGGTTGGATCACCCCTCCACTTT. This sequence encodes CASSQDRRVGSPLHF.

This chain uses TRBV29-1 with TRBJ2-1; D gene ambiguous. Germline V gene sequence: CDR1 SQVTM, CDR2 ANQGSEA. The CDR3 is made up of 13 amino acids. V lost 4 bases and J 0 bases, leaving 7 bases between the germline ends. The CDR3 DNA reads as TGCAGCGTTGTCTGGAGCTCCTACAATGAGCAGTTCTTC. Protein product: CSVVWSSYNEQFF.

The chain links TRBV28 to TRBJ1-1; D might be TRBD1 (6 bases). The CDR3 extends over 11 amino acids. Germline V lookup: CDR1 MDHEN, CDR2 SYDVKM. Trimming shortened V by 6 bases and J by 10 bases, and 12 bases separated the two germline ends. The DNA for the CDR3 is TGTGCCAGCAGGATACAGGGCTCAGCTTTCTTT. Translating gives CASRIQGSAFF.

The chain is built from TRBV28 and TRBJ2-3; TRBD2 might be the D (6 bases). CDR1 and CDR2 (germline): MDHEN, SYDVKM. The CDR3 has 18 amino acids. V shed 2 bases and J shed 1 base, with 19 bases lying between them. CDR3 in DNA: TGTGCCAGCAGTTTAGACGGCAGGAGGGGTCGGGGCACAGATACGCAGTATTTT. Translating it yields CASSLDGRRGRGTDTQYF.

The chain joins TRBV28 to TRBJ2-4; D possibly corresponds to TRBD2 (6 bases). The CDR3 consists of 15 residues. Germline CDR1 is MDHEN and CDR2 is SYDVKM. Trimming left V 1 base short and J 10 bases short, with 17 bases between. The CDR3 region is CASSLSGGESRIQYF. CDR3 nucleotides: TGTGCCAGCAGTTTATCGGGCGGGGAGTCACGGATTCAGTACTTC.

The gene calls are TRBV7-3 and TRBJ1-1; 7 nucleotides match TRBD1. The CDR3 extends over 15 amino acids. V lost 4 bases, J lost 0 bases, and 5 bases stayed unmatched. Germline V gene data show CDR1 as SGHTA and CDR2 as FQGTGA. In nucleotides, the CDR3 is TGTGCCAGCAGCTGGGGGACAGCTGTGAACACTGAAGCTTTCTTT. Amino acids: CASSWGTAVNTEAFF. Full variable domain (rest looked up from reference TRBV7-3 and TRBJ1-1): GAGVSQTPSNKVTEKGKYVELRCDPISGHTALYWYRQSLGQGPEFLIYFQGTGAADDSGLPNDRFFAVRPEGSVSTLKIQRTERGDSAVYLCASSWGTAVNTEAFFGQGTRLTVV.

The chain employs TRBV29-1 and TRBJ2-7; D gene ambiguous. The CDR3 runs 13 residues. CDR1 SQVTM and CDR2 ANQGSEA come from the germline V gene. V was cut by 5 bases and J by 2 bases, with 13 bases left in between. CDR3 in DNA: TGCAGCGTTATCACAGAATACACCTACGAGCAGTACTTC. It encodes CSVITEYTYEQYF.

This clone was counted only a few times. The J gene is TRBJ2-5, the V gene TRBV4-1, with 10 bases lining up with TRBD2. Gene TRBJ2-7 matches the end of the DNA better, so the J call may be wrong. Germline CDR1 MGHRA, CDR2 YSYEKL. The CDR3 extends over 18 amino acids. The CDR3 DNA reads as TGCGCCAGCAGCCAAGGGTTAGCGGGGGGCGGCGGGTCCTACGAGCAGTACTTC. Amino acid sequence: CASSQGLAGGGGSYEQYF.

In regard to this clone: This sample includes further DNA sequences coding for the same CDR3. V is TRBV28 and J is TRBJ1-1; the match to TRBD1 covers 9 bases. The CDR3 sequence is 14 residues long. Germline trimming cut 6 bases from V and 4 bases from J; bases unmatched to any gene: 6. Germline V gives CDR1 MDHEN, CDR2 SYDVKM. This CDR3 reads CASSLTGGGTEAFF. CDR3 nucleotides: TGTGCCAGCAGCCTGACAGGGGGTGGCACTGAAGCTTTCTTT.

The chain has TRBV6-5 and TRBJ1-2; 9 nucleotides align to TRBD1. Trimming removed 5 bases from V and 5 bases from J; junction bases left unmatched: 9. CDR1 and CDR2 (germline): MNHEY, SVGAGI. The CDR3 covers 15 residues. The CDR3: CASSAGTGMSYGYTF. The CDR3 bases are TGTGCCAGCAGTGCCGGGACAGGGATGAGTTATGGCTACACCTTC.

This clone was seen just once. This rearrangement joins TRBV5-1 to TRBJ2-3, with 8 bases that match TRBD1. The CDR3 extends over 16 amino acids. Germline V gene data show CDR1 as SGHRS and CDR2 as YFSETQ. V shed 2 bases, J shed 0 bases, and the junction held 5 bases outside the gene matches. This CDR3 is CASSLGQGASTDTQYF. As DNA, the CDR3 is TGCGCCAGCAGCTTAGGTCAGGGGGCTAGCACAGATACGCAGTATTTT.

The CDR3 nucleotides read TGTGCCAGAAGCTTGGGTGCAAAACATAGCAATCAGCCCCAGCATTTT. Its protein is CARSLGAKHSNQPQHF. The V call is TRBV5-3, the J call TRBJ1-5; the D is unclear. TRBV5-3 is an ORF, and what it does is uncertain. The CDR3 sequence is 16 residues long. Trimming pared 0 bases from V and 0 bases from J, leaving 10 bases between.

The chain joins TRBV14 to TRBJ2-2; the match to TRBD2 covers 7 bases. The V and J ends lost 8 bases and 7 bases, in that order; junction bases with no gene match: 10. This CDR3 contains 14 residues. CDR1 and CDR2 (germline): SGHDN, FVKESK. The CDR3 sequence is CASQAGSFIGELFF. For the CDR3, the DNA is TGTGCCAGCCAAGCGGGATCATTCATCGGGGAGCTGTTTTTT.

This clone was counted once. This rearrangement joins TRBV5-4 to TRBJ1-2, with 10 nucleotides matching TRBD1. This CDR3 is built from 15 residues. Germline V lookup: CDR1 SGHNT, CDR2 YYREEE (reference sequence). After removal of 4 bases from V and 8 bases from J, the junction contained 11 bases not matched to a gene. CDR3 bases: TGTGCCAGCAGCCAGCTAGGACAGGGGGTGAGGGGCTACACCTTC. This encodes CASSQLGQGVRGYTF.

CDR3 residues: CSVEGGGNIQYF. CDR3 coding DNA: TGCAGCGTTGAAGGGGGGGGAAACATTCAGTACTTC. This chain connects TRBV29-1 to TRBJ2-4; TRBD2 aligns across 7 bases. The CDR3 contains 12 residues. Trimming removed 1 base from V and 6 bases from J; junction bases left unmatched: 0. Germline assignment: CDR1 SQVTM and CDR2 ANQGSEA.

This clone was counted a single time. The chain employs TRBV7-2 and TRBJ1-5; tentatively, D is TRBD1 (6 bases). CDR3 length: 14 amino acids. Trimming took off 4 bases at V and 6 bases at J, with 13 bases between the two ends. CDR1 and CDR2 from the germline V gene are SGHTA and FQGNSA. The CDR3 DNA sequence: TGTGCCAGCAGCTCCGCGACAGGAGGTCAGCCCCAGCATTTT. Protein product: CASSSATGGQPQHF.

Here the CDR3 reads CASSERQGRTFF. CDR3 DNA: TGTGCCAGCAGTGAAAGGCAGGGTCGGACTTTCTTT. This chain links TRBV2 with TRBJ1-1; a possible D gene is TRBD1 (5 bases). Germline CDR1 and CDR2: SNHLY and FYNNEI. This CDR3 has 12 residues. The V end was cut by 2 bases, the J end by 12 bases, with 13 bases between.

The chain joins TRBV13 to TRBJ2-4; perhaps TRBD2 as D (5 bases). The CDR3 contains 17 residues. The germline CDR1 and CDR2 sequences are PRHDT and FYEKMQ (reference sequence). The V end was cut by 5 bases, the J end by 1 base, with 18 bases between. The CDR3 nucleotides read TGTGCCAGCAGCCGGGGTCTAACCCTGGGTGCCAAAAACATTCAGTACTTC. Amino acids: CASSRGLTLGAKNIQYF. The full variable domain, with the rest looked up from reference TRBV13 and TRBJ2-4, is AAGVIQSPRHLIKEKRETATLKCYPIPRHDTVYWYQQGPGQDPQFLISFYEKMQSDKGSIPDRFSAQQFSDYHSELNMSSLELGDSALYFCASSRGLTLGAKNIQYFGAGTRLSVL.

The chain combines TRBV5-6 with TRBJ1-5; D remains unclear. Per the germline V gene, CDR1 is SGHDT and CDR2 is YYEEEE. The CDR3 has 14 residues. Trimming took 2 bases from V and 1 from J, leaving 7 bases between them. CDR3 region: CASSFIGSNQPQHF. CDR3 nucleotides: TGTGCCAGCAGCTTCATCGGGAGCAATCAGCCCCAGCATTTT.

The chain links TRBV7-2 to TRBJ1-3; D might be TRBD1 (6 bases). Germline-derived CDR1 and CDR2 are SGHTA and FQGNSA. CDR3 length: 16 amino acids. Between the trimmed V and J ends, which lost 3 bases and 2 bases, there was a span of 14 bases. CDR3 residues: CASSFFYRVAGNTIYF. The CDR3 nucleotides are TGTGCCAGCAGCTTCTTTTACAGGGTTGCTGGAAACACCATATATTTT.

CDR3 sequence: CASTLLRVSNTEAFF. DNA for the CDR3: TGTGCCAGCACACTTTTGCGGGTGTCGAACACTGAAGCTTTCTTT. The J gene is TRBJ1-1, the V gene TRBV7-2; D remains ambiguous. The V end lost 7 bases, the J end lost 1 base, and 16 bases lay between the germline ends. Germline V lookup: CDR1 SGHTA, CDR2 FQGNSA. CDR3 length: 15 amino acids.

CDR3 DNA sequence: TGTGCCAGCAGCCAAGACAGGGGGTTGGATTCACCCCTCCACTTT. It translates to CASSQDRGLDSPLHF. V and J are TRBV4-2 and TRBJ1-6, with 7 bases identical to TRBD1. The ends lost 0 bases at V and 8 bases at J; junction bases unmatched: 4. Germline lookup yields CDR1 LGHNA and CDR2 YNFKEQ. There are 15 residues in the CDR3.

The chain carries TRBV6-1 and TRBJ1-3; D is uncertain. This CDR3 is 15 amino acids long. CDR1 is MNHNS and CDR2 is SASEGT in the germline V gene. V was trimmed by 4 bases and J by 0 bases, leaving 10 bases between them. The CDR3 protein is CASSGEGYSGNTIYF. In DNA form, the CDR3 reads TGTGCCAGCAGTGGGGAGGGCTACTCTGGAAACACCATATATTTT.